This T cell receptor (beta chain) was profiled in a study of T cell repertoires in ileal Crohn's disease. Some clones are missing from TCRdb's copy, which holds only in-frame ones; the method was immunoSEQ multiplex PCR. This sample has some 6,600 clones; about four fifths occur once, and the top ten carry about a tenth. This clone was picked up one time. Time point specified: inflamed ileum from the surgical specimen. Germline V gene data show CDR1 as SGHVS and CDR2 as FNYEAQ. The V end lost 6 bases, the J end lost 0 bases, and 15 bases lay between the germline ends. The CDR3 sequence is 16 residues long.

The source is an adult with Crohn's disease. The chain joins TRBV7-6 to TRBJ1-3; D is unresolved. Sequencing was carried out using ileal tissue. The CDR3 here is CASSGPGTSSGNTIYF. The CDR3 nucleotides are TGTGCCAGCAGTGGTCCGGGAACTAGCTCTGGAAACACCATATATTTT.